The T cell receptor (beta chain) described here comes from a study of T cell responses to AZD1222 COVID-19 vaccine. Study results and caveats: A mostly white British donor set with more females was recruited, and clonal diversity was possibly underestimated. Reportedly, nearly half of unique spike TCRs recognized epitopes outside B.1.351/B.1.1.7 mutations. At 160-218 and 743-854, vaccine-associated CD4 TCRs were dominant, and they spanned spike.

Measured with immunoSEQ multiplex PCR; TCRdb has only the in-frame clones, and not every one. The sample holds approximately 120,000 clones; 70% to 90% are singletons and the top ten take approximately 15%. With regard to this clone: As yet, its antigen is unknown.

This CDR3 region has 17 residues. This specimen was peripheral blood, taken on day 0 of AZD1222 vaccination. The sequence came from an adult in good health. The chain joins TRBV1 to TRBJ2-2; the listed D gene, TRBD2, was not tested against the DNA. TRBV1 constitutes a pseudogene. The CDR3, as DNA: TGCACCAGCAGCCACCCGACCGGGACTAGCAGAGTCGGGGAGCTGTTTTTT. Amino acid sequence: CTSSHPTGTSRVGELFF.